These 22 T cell receptor beta chains share one sample of origin, sequenced in a study of cytomegalovirus exposure and HLA in healthy donors. The PCR made use of 60 Vbeta and 13 Jbeta primers. Here immunoSEQ multiplex PCR was the method, and the copy in TCRdb shows in-frame clones only, minus some. In the table there are approximately 190,000 clones, 80% of which are singletons. Material for sequencing was PBMCs. The receptors come from a man in his forties in good health and CMV-seropositive.

Here the CDR3 DNA reads TGTGCCAGCAGCTTACCCACTGTGAGCAGGGGGCCCTCTGGAAACACCATATATTTT. This sequence encodes CASSLPTVSRGPSGNTIYF. The genes are TRBV7-3 and TRBJ1-3, with 8 nucleotides matching TRBD1. Per germline, CDR1 SGHTA and CDR2 FQGTGA. With V trimmed by 2 bases and J by 0 bases, 12 bases remained unmatched. The CDR3 loop spans 19 amino acids.

The chain uses TRBV9 and TRBJ2-3, with 7 bases identical to TRBD2. The CDR3 contains 17 residues. The germline gives CDR1 SGDLS, CDR2 YYNGEE. Trimming at V came to 3 bases and at J to 0 bases, leaving 10 bases not matched to a gene. The CDR3 loop reads CASSGGRERGSTDTQYF. CDR3 bases: TGTGCCAGCAGCGGCGGAAGGGAGCGGGGAAGCACAGATACGCAGTATTTT.

V usage is TRBV7-2 and J usage is TRBJ1-3; TRBD1 agrees at 8 bases. Looked up from germline, CDR1 is SGHTA and CDR2 is FQGNSA. This CDR3 has 15 residues. The junction had 7 bases not matched to a gene; V was cut back by 5 bases and J by 4 bases. The CDR3 bases are TGTGCCAGCAGCCTAGGGACAGGCCCGGGAAACACCATATATTTT. Translation: CASSLGTGPGNTIYF.

The chain carries TRBV7-2 and TRBJ1-3; D gene uncertain. The CDR3 length is 15 residues. The V gene lost 5 bases and the J gene lost 1 base, with 12 bases spanning the gap. Germline assignment: CDR1 SGHTA and CDR2 FQGNSA. CDR3 sequence: CASSPSFGSGNTIYF. The DNA of the CDR3 is TGTGCCAGCAGCCCGTCCTTCGGTTCTGGAAACACCATATATTTT.

The gene calls are TRBV2 and TRBJ1-2; no clear D. Trimming cost V 8 bases and J 4 bases, with 17 bases left between them. Per the germline V gene, CDR1 is SNHLY and CDR2 is FYNNEI. The CDR3 is 14 residues long. The CDR3: CASVSPGIFYGYTF. CDR3 in DNA: TGTGCCAGCGTTTCTCCCGGGATCTTCTATGGCTACACCTTC.

The chain carries TRBV7-2 and TRBJ2-7; perhaps TRBD2 as D (5 bases). The V end was cut by 5 bases, the J end by 0 bases, with 14 bases between. The CDR3 sequence is 15 residues long. In germline, CDR1 is SGHTA, CDR2 FQGNSA. Here the CDR3 DNA reads TGTGCCAGCAGCCCGGGAAGGGTTTACTCCTACGAGCAGTACTTC. Protein: CASSPGRVYSYEQYF. The full variable domain, with the rest looked up from reference TRBV7-2 and TRBJ2-7, is GAGVSQSPSNKVTEKGKDVELRCDPISGHTALYWYRQSLGQGLEFLIYFQGNSAPDKSGLPSDRFSAERTGGSVSTLTIQRTQQEDSAVYLCASSPGRVYSYEQYFGPGTRLTVT.

The rearrangement links TRBV5-4 to TRBJ2-1; tentatively, D is TRBD2 (6 bases). V shed 4 bases and J shed 5 bases, with 19 bases lying between them. Germline V gives CDR1 SGHNT, CDR2 YYREEE (reference sequence). The length of the CDR3 is 16 residues. The CDR3: CASSKGGIRPDNEQFF. The CDR3 DNA follows: TGTGCCAGCAGCAAAGGCGGGATTCGCCCTGACAATGAGCAGTTCTTC.

This chain links TRBV9 with TRBJ1-2, with D perhaps matching TRBD1 (5 bases). CDR3 length: 15 residues. Trimming removed 0 bases from V and 7 bases from J, with 16 bases in between. From germline, CDR1 is SGDLS and CDR2 YYNGEE. The CDR3 sequence: CASSVGRQLRGGYTF. The CDR3 region has the DNA TGTGCCAGCAGCGTAGGGAGACAGTTGAGAGGTGGCTACACCTTC.

In this sample, this clone turned up a few times. The chain employs TRBV28 and TRBJ1-4, with TRBD1 matching 7 bases. The CDR3 is made up of 16 amino acids. With V trimmed by 3 bases and J by 6 bases, 10 bases remained unmatched. Germline CDR1 reads MDHEN; CDR2 reads SYDVKM. The CDR3 nucleotides read TGTGCCAGCAGTTTGGGGCTAGGGGGCCTTGATGAAAAACTGTTTTTT. Translated: CASSLGLGGLDEKLFF.

The rearrangement uses TRBV2 and TRBJ2-7, with D perhaps TRBD1 (5 bases). CDR1 is SNHLY, CDR2 FYNNEI, per germline. V was clipped by 7 bases and J by 5 bases, with 12 bases between them. The CDR3 extends over 12 amino acids. The chain's CDR3 is CASKGNRDEQYF. For the CDR3, the DNA is TGTGCCAGCAAGGGGAACCGGGACGAGCAGTACTTC.

V usage is TRBV7-6 and J usage is TRBJ2-1, with 8 bases aligning to TRBD2. Germline-derived CDR1 and CDR2 are SGHVS and FNYEAQ. Trimming at V came to 1 base and at J to 0 bases, leaving 5 bases not matched to a gene. CDR3 length: 17 residues. This CDR3 reads CASSLVYGGGSYNEQFF. As DNA, the CDR3 is TGTGCCAGCAGCTTAGTGTACGGGGGGGGCTCCTACAATGAGCAGTTCTTC.

The gene calls are TRBV6-5 and TRBJ2-2, with TRBD2 matching 13 bases. Germline assignment: CDR1 MNHEY and CDR2 SVGAGI. The CDR3 consists of 14 residues. V gave up 10 bases and J gave up 6 bases; unmatched junction bases: 5. The DNA of the CDR3 is TGTGCCATCCGGGGACTAGCGGGGCCCGGGGAGCTGTTTTTT. This encodes CAIRGLAGPGELFF.

This rearrangement joins TRBV29-1 to TRBJ1-5; 9 bases agree with TRBD1. V shed 6 bases and J 14 bases; nucleotides not matched to a gene: 8. The germline V gene encodes CDR1 SQVTM and CDR2 ANQGSEA. The CDR3 contains 11 residues. CDR3 region: CSVGGTGSEHF. The DNA of the CDR3 is TGCAGCGTGGGAGGGACAGGGTCCGAGCATTTT.

The genes are TRBV28 and TRBJ1-3; TRBD1 matches at 7 bases. CDR1 is MDHEN and CDR2 is SYDVKM in the germline V gene. CDR3 length: 17 amino acids. V gave up 6 bases and J gave up 3 bases; unmatched junction bases: 14. Here the CDR3 DNA reads TGTGCCAGCAGGACGAAAGACAGGGCTCTGTTTGGAAACACCATATATTTT. Amino acids: CASRTKDRALFGNTIYF.

This rearrangement joins TRBV4-3 to TRBJ1-1; possibly TRBD1 for D (5 bases). The CDR3 totals 15 residues. V was pared by 1 base and J by 4 bases, with 13 bases between. Germline loops: CDR1 LGHNA, CDR2 YSLEER. This chain's CDR3 is CASSQVVSGTTEAFF. In nucleotides, the CDR3 is TGCGCCAGCAGCCAAGTCGTAAGCGGGACCACTGAAGCTTTCTTT.

This chain links TRBV27 with TRBJ2-2; D may be TRBD1 (6 bases). This CDR3 has 18 residues. The germline CDR1 and CDR2 sequences are MNHEY and SMNVEV (reference sequence). Trimming took off 2 bases at V and 10 bases at J, with 26 bases between the two ends. The CDR3 DNA follows: TGTGCCAGCAGTTTACAACGACAGGTCGGAAGTTTAGTCGAGGAGCTGTTTTTT. Protein product: CASSLQRQVGSLVEELFF.

This clone was seen just once. This chain uses TRBV21-1 with TRBJ2-7; the table calls TRBD1, which could not be checked here. TRBV21-1 is assigned pseudogene status. CDR3 length: 17 residues. CDR3: CASSKLIGAGSSYEQYF. Written as DNA, the CDR3 is TGTGCCAGCAGCAAATTGATAGGGGCCGGCAGCTCCTACGAGCAGTACTTC.

V usage is TRBV12-5 and J usage is TRBJ2-3; 7 nucleotides line up with TRBD2. Looked up from germline, CDR1 is LGHNT and CDR2 is FRNRAP. This CDR3 is built from 13 residues. Trimming took 3 bases from V and 5 from J; bases not matched to a gene: 2. CDR3 protein: CASGFPGGDTQYF. The CDR3 coding sequence is TGTGCTAGTGGTTTTCCGGGGGGAGATACGCAGTATTTT.

V gene TRBV7-2 combines with J gene TRBJ2-3, with TRBD2 identical over 9 bases. This CDR3 has 15 residues. Germline CDR1 SGHTA, CDR2 FQGNSA. Trimming took 5 bases from V and 5 from J; bases not matched to a gene: 8. CDR3 sequence reads: CASSGPGLAEDTQYF. The CDR3 DNA follows: TGTGCCAGCAGCGGACCGGGACTAGCAGAAGATACGCAGTATTTT.

This sequence joins TRBV6-6 and TRBJ2-7, with 10 bases fitting TRBD2. The CDR3 is 15 residues long. With 6 bases clipped from V and 0 bases from J, the junction kept 5 bases outside the gene matches. Per the germline V gene, CDR1 is MNHNY and CDR2 is SVGAGI (reference sequence). For the CDR3, the DNA is TGTGCCAGCAGAGGAAGGACTAGCGGCTCCTACGAGCAGTACTTC. Protein product: CASRGRTSGSYEQYF.

This clone was detected only once. The chain employs TRBV7-8 and TRBJ2-1; D not certain. CDR3 size: 12 residues. From germline, CDR1 is SGHVS and CDR2 FQNEAQ. Trimming cost V 2 bases and J 8 bases, with 7 bases left between them. DNA for the CDR3: TGTGCCAGCAGCTTATATAACTATGAGCAGTTCTTC. Its protein product is CASSLYNYEQFF.

This chain joins TRBV30 and TRBJ2-7; tentative D call: TRBD2 (5 bases). Trimming shortened V by 3 bases and J by 6 bases, and 12 bases separated the two germline ends. The germline CDR1 and CDR2 sequences are GTSNPN and SVGIG (reference sequence). This CDR3 is built from 12 residues. The CDR3 protein is CAWRASRGEQYF. CDR3 bases: TGTGCCTGGAGGGCTAGCCGGGGCGAGCAGTACTTC.